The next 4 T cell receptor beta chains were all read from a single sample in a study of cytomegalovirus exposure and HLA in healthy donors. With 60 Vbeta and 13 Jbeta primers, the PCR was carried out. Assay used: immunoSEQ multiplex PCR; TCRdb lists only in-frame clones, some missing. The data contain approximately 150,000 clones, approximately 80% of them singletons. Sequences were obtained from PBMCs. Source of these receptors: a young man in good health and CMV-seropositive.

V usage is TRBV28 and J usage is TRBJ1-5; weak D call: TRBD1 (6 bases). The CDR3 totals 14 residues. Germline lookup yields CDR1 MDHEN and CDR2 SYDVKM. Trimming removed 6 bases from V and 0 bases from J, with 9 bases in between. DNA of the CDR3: TGTGCCAGCAGGGTACAGGGTAGCAATCAGCCCCAGCATTTT. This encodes CASRVQGSNQPQHF.

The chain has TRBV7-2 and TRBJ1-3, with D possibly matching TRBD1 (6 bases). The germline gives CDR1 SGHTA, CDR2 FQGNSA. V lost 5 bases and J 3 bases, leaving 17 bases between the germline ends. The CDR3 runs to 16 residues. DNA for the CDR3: TGTGCCAGCAGCCCGACCCCAGGGGTTGGTGGAAACACCATATATTTT. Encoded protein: CASSPTPGVGGNTIYF.

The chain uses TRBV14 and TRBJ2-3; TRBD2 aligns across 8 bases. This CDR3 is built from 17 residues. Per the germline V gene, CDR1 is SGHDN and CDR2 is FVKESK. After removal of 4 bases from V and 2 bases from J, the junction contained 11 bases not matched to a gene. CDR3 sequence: CASSLGTSGGYTDTQYF. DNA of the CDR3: TGTGCCAGCAGCCTTGGGACTAGTGGGGGGTACACAGATACGCAGTATTTT. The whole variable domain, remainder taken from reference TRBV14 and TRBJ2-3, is EAGVTQFPSHSVIEKGQTVTLRCDPISGHDNLYWYRRVMGKEIKFLLHFVKESKQDESGMPNNRFLAERTGGTYSTLKVQPAELEDSGVYFCASSLGTSGGYTDTQYFGPGTRLTVL.

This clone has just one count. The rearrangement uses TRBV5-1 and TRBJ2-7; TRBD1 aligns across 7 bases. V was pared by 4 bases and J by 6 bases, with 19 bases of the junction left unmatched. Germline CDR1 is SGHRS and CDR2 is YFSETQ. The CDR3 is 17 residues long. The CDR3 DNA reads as TGCGCCAGCAGCCAGAGCCGTGAGACAGGGCAAGTACTCGAGCAGTACTTC. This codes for CASSQSRETGQVLEQYF. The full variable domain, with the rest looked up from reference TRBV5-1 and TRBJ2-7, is KAGVTQTPRYLIKTRGQQVTLSCSPISGHRSVSWYQQTPGQGLQFLFEYFSETQRNKGNFPGRFSGRQFSNSRSEMNVSTLELGDSALYLCASSQSRETGQVLEQYFGPGTRLTVT.